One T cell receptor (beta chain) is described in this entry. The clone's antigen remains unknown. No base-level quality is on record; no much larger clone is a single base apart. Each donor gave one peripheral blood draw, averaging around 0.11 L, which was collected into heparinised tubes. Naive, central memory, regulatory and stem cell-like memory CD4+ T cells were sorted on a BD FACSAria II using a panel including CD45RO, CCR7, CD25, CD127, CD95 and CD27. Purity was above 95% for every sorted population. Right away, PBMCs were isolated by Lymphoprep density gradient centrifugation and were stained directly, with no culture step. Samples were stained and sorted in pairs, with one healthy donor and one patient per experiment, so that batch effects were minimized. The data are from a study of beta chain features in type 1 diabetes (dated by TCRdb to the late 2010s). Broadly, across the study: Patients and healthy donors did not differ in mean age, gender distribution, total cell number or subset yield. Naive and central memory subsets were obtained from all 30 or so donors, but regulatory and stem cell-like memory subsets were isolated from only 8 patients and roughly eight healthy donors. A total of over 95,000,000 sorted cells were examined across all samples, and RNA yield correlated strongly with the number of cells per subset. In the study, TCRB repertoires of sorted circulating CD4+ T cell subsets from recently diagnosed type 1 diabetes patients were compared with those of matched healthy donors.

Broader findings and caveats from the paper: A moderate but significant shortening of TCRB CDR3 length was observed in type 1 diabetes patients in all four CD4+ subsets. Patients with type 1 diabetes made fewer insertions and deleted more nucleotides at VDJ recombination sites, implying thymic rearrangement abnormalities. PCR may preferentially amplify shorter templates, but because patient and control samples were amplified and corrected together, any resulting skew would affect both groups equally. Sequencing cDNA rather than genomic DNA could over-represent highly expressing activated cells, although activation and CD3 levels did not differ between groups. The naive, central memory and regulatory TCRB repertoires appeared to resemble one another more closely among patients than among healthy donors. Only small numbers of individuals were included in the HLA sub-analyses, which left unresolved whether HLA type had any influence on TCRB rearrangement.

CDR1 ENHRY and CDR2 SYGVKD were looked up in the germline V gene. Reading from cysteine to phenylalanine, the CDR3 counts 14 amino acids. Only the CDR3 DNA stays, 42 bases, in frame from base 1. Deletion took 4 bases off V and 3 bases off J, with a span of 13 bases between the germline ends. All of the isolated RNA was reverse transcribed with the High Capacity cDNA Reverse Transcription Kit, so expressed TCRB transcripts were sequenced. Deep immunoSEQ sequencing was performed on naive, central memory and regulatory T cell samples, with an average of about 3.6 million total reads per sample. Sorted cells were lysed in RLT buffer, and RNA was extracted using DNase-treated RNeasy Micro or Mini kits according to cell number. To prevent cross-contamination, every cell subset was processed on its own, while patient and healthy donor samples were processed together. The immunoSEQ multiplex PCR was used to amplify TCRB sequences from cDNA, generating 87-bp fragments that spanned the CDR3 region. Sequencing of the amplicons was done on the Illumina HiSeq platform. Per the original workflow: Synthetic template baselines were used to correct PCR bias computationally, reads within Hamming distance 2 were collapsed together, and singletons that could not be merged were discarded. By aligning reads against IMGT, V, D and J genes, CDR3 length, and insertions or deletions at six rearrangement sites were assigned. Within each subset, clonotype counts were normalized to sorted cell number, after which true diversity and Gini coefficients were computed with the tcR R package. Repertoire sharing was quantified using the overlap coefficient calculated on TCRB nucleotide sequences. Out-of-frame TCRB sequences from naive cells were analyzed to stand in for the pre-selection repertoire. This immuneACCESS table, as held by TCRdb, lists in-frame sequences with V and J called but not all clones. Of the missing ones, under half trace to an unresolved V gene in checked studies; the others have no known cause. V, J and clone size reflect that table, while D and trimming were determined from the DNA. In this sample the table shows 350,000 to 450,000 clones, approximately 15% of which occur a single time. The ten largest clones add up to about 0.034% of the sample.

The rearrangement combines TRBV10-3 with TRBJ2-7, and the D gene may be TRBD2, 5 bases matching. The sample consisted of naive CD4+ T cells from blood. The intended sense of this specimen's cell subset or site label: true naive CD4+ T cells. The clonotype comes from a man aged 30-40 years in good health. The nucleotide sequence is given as TGTGCCATCAGTGGGTCCACTAGTTACTACGAGCAGTACTTC. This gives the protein CAISGSTSYYEQYF.